This entry lists 18 T cell receptor beta chains sequenced from one sample in a study of cytomegalovirus exposure and HLA in healthy donors. A multiplex PCR was run with 60 Vbeta primers and 13 Jbeta primers. The method was immunoSEQ multiplex PCR; TCRdb's version includes in-frame clones alone and lacks a portion of them. This table holds around 220,000 clones, 83% found once. Sequenced sample: PBMCs. The receptors come from a girl between 10 and 17 years old in good health and CMV-seronegative.

The CDR3 sequence: CASSLWGGNYNEQFF. The DNA for the CDR3 is TGTGCCAGTTCCCTATGGGGCGGCAACTACAATGAGCAGTTCTTC. The rearrangement links TRBV19 to TRBJ2-1, with D possibly TRBD1 on 5 matching bases. The CDR3 has 15 residues. The germline V gene has CDR1 LNHDA and CDR2 SQIVND (reference sequence). V lost 8 bases and J lost 3, with 17 bases in between.

The chain joins TRBV9 to TRBJ2-3; TRBD1 is a possible D gene (6 bases). Germline CDR1 and CDR2: SGDLS and YYNGEE. V lost 5 bases to trimming and J lost 2 bases, with 12 bases between them. CDR3 length equals 14 residues. The CDR3: CASSRDTLTDTQYF. The CDR3, as DNA: TGTGCCAGCAGTAGGGACACCCTCACAGATACGCAGTATTTT.

This chain connects TRBV28 to TRBJ1-3, with unresolved D. The V gene lost 5 bases and the J gene lost 0 bases, with 8 bases spanning the gap. Germline V lookup: CDR1 MDHEN, CDR2 SYDVKM. The CDR3 runs 14 residues. The CDR3 bases are TGTGCCAGCAGTCCCCAGTCCTCTGGAAACACCATATATTTT. Amino acids: CASSPQSSGNTIYF.

This sequence joins TRBV7-2 and TRBJ2-1, with 7 bases fitting TRBD2. This CDR3 comprises 16 residues. Germline loops: CDR1 SGHTA, CDR2 FQGNSA. The V gene end was trimmed by 1 base and the J gene end by 1 base; junction bases not matched to a gene: 4. The CDR3 region has the DNA TGTGCCAGCAGCTTAGGAACGGGGGGTTCCTACAATGAGCAGTTCTTC. Protein: CASSLGTGGSYNEQFF.

The genes are TRBV6-1 and TRBJ2-7; possibly TRBD1 for D (6 bases). The V end was cut by 10 bases, the J end by 0 bases, with 19 bases between. CDR1 is MNHNS and CDR2 is SASEGT in the germline V gene. CDR3 length: 15 residues. CDR3 in DNA: TGTGCCACGGTTAAGGGGGTTGGGAGCTCCTACGAGCAGTACTTC. Its translation: CATVKGVGSSYEQYF.

This rearrangement joins TRBV27 to TRBJ2-1; tentative D call: TRBD1 (5 bases). Germline values: CDR1 MNHEY, CDR2 SMNVEV (reference sequence). The V end was cut by 3 bases, the J end by 7 bases, with 10 bases between. The CDR3 length is 13 residues. CDR3 loop: CASSFRERNEQFF. The DNA of the CDR3 is TGTGCCAGCAGTTTCAGGGAAAGGAATGAGCAGTTCTTC.

The rearrangement joins TRBV7-9 to TRBJ2-7, with a possible D match to TRBD2 (6 bases). Germline CDR1 reads SEHNR; CDR2 reads FQNEAQ (reference sequence). CDR3 length equals 14 residues. Trimming took 1 base from V and 2 from J, leaving 9 bases between them. The DNA of the CDR3 is TGTGCCAGCAGCTTAGGACTAGTCGCCTACGAGCAGTACTTC. The encoded protein is CASSLGLVAYEQYF.

J is TRBJ1-1 and V is TRBV9; no definite D call. In germline, CDR1 is SGDLS, CDR2 YYNGEE. The CDR3 runs 13 residues. The ends were cut back, 3 bases at V and 1 base at J, with 7 bases in the middle. The CDR3 reads CASSDSGNTEAFF. The DNA of the CDR3 is TGTGCCAGCAGCGATTCCGGGAACACTGAAGCTTTCTTT.

This chain links TRBV28 with TRBJ1-5; tentative D call: TRBD1 (6 bases). Trimming left V 5 bases short and J 2 bases short, with 13 bases between. The CDR3 runs to 15 residues. From germline, CDR1 is MDHEN and CDR2 SYDVKM. The CDR3 here is CASSQPPGGNQPQHF. CDR3 DNA: TGTGCCAGCAGTCAACCCCCAGGGGGCAATCAGCCCCAGCATTTT. The variable domain in full, with the rest retrieved from reference TRBV28 and TRBJ1-5, is DVKVTQSSRYLVKRTGEKVFLECVQDMDHENMFWYRQDPGLGLRLIYFSYDVKMKEKGDIPEGYSVSREKKERFSLILESASTNQTSMYLCASSQPPGGNQPQHFGDGTRLSIL.

The chain employs TRBV4-1 and TRBJ2-7, with TRBD2 matching 8 bases. After removal of 0 bases from V and 9 bases from J, the junction contained 7 bases not matched to a gene. This CDR3 region has 14 residues. Germline CDR1 MGHRA, CDR2 YSYEKL. CDR3 residues: CASSQESGGAGQYF. CDR3 DNA: TGCGCCAGCAGCCAAGAATCGGGGGGGGCAGGGCAGTACTTC.

V and J are TRBV7-2 and TRBJ2-2; 7 positions agree with TRBD1. The CDR3 consists of 16 residues. The J segment lost 2 bases and the V segment lost 0 bases, leaving 3 bases of the junction unmatched. Looked up from germline, CDR1 is SGHTA and CDR2 is FQGNSA. In nucleotides, the CDR3 is TGTGCCAGCAGCTTAGCAGGGACAGATAACACCGGGGAGCTGTTTTTT. Translated, it gives CASSLAGTDNTGELFF.

V and J are TRBV25-1 and TRBJ1-2, with unresolved D. This CDR3 is built from 12 residues. Germline CDR1 MGHDK, CDR2 SYGVNS. The V and J ends lost 4 bases and 7 bases respectively, with 10 bases between them. The CDR3, as DNA: TGTGCCAGCAGTGCAGCGTCCGGTGGCTACACCTTC. It is translated as CASSAASGGYTF.

The V gene is TRBV19, the J gene TRBJ1-3; D not resolved. Germline assignment: CDR1 LNHDA and CDR2 SQIVND (reference sequence). This CDR3 has 16 residues. The V end lost 7 bases, the J end lost 0 bases, and 16 bases lay between the germline ends. The CDR3 sequence: CASTSPRSTSGNTIYF. CDR3 nucleotides: TGTGCCAGTACATCCCCCCGTTCTACCTCTGGAAACACCATATATTTT. Complete variable domain (other parts from reference TRBV19 and TRBJ1-3): DGGITQSPKYLFRKEGQNVTLSCEQNLNHDAMYWYRQDPGQGLRLIYYSQIVNDFQKGDIAEGYSVSREKKESFPLTVTSAQKNPTAFYLCASTSPRSTSGNTIYFGEGSWLTVV.

This clone has a single count. The chain carries TRBV28 and TRBJ1-2; tentatively, D is TRBD1 (5 bases). The CDR3 spans 16 residues. Trimming removed 1 base from V and 7 bases from J, with 19 bases in between. Germline V gene data show CDR1 as MDHEN and CDR2 as SYDVKM. The CDR3 nucleotides are TGTGCCAGCAGTTTATCCGGGAGCGGGGCGTCCGGTGGCTACACCTTC. Its protein product is CASSLSGSGASGGYTF.

The V call is TRBV28, the J call TRBJ1-2; tentatively, D is TRBD1 (5 bases). CDR1 is MDHEN and CDR2 is SYDVKM in the germline V gene. V was cut by 6 bases and J by 5 bases, with 19 bases left in between. CDR3 length: 15 amino acids. The DNA of the CDR3 is TGTGCCAGCAGCCAAGCAGGGTTGTGGCGTTATGGCTACACCTTC. Translated, it gives CASSQAGLWRYGYTF.

The rearrangement uses TRBV6-1 and TRBJ2-5; D uncertain. CDR3 length: 13 amino acids. Germline CDR1 reads MNHNS; CDR2 reads SASEGT. V was clipped by 3 bases and J by 0 bases, with 5 bases between them. The CDR3 protein is CASSDRNQETQYF. Written as DNA, the CDR3 is TGTGCCAGCAGTGACAGGAACCAAGAGACCCAGTACTTC.

J is TRBJ2-1 and V is TRBV2, with 9 bases matching TRBD1. The CDR3 covers 15 residues. Trimming removed 6 bases from V and 6 bases from J; junction bases left unmatched: 9. Germline loops: CDR1 SNHLY, CDR2 FYNNEI. This CDR3 reads CASSGRDRDSNEQFF. CDR3 in DNA: TGTGCCAGCAGCGGACGGGACAGGGATAGCAATGAGCAGTTCTTC.

The chain carries TRBV30 and TRBJ2-1; 10 bases are shared with TRBD2. The germline V gene has CDR1 GTSNPN and CDR2 SVGIG (reference sequence). The CDR3 covers 14 residues. The V gene end was trimmed by 5 bases and the J gene end by 0 bases; junction bases not matched to a gene: 1. CDR3 nucleotide sequence: TGTGCCTGGTTAGCGGGAGGCTCCTACAATGAGCAGTTCTTC. Translating it yields CAWLAGGSYNEQFF.